The present entry profiles one TCR beta chain with its context. Here immunoSEQ multiplex PCR was the method, and the copy in TCRdb shows in-frame clones only, minus some. Here the sample spans around 250,000 clones, 70% to 85% being singletons. The data are from a study of blood T cell repertoires in COVID-19. V shed 1 base and J shed 0 bases, with 10 bases lying between them. CDR3 length: 16 residues. Per germline, CDR1 MNHEY and CDR2 SMNVEV (reference sequence). The specimen was PBMCs or T cells enriched from blood (not recorded which). The chain couples TRBV27 to TRBJ2-1; D is ambiguous. This TCR was sampled from a man between 40 and 49 years old who had recovered from COVID-19. The CDR3 loop is CASSLYSRSSYNEQFF. CDR3 DNA: TGTGCCAGCAGTTTATATTCTCGGAGCTCCTACAATGAGCAGTTCTTC.